A single sample is the source of the 29 T cell receptor beta chains below, sequenced in a study of T cells in Graves' hyperthyroidism and ophthalmopathy. What was amplified from RNA transcripts were TCR beta CDR3 regions. The HTBI set primed first-round TCR CDR3 RT-PCR. TCRdb used MiXCR to reprocess the multiplex PCR reads, holding one entry per CDR3 protein. Among hundreds of thousands of distinct CDR3 sequences, just under 45% were seen once, and the ten largest hold 6.5% to 9%. Sequenced input: peripheral blood or thyroid tissue (not recorded which). These receptors all come from an adult man with Graves' disease, either hyperthyroidism or ophthalmopathy (not recorded which).

V and J are TRBV13 and TRBJ1-5; 8 positions agree with TRBD1. CDR3 length: 16 residues. J lost 1 base, V lost 0 bases, and 2 bases had no gene match. The V gene's germline CDR1 is PRHDT and CDR2 FYEKMQ (reference sequence). The DNA for the CDR3 is TGTGCCAGCAGCTTAGGGGGACAGGCCAGCAATCAGCCCCAGCATTTT. As protein: CASSLGGQASNQPQHF.

The chain carries TRBV2 and TRBJ1-4; 7 nucleotides agree with TRBD1. The CDR3 covers 16 residues. From germline, CDR1 is SNHLY and CDR2 FYNNEI. Losses at the gene ends were 6 bases for V and 0 bases for J; bases not matched to a gene: 7. DNA of the CDR3: TGTGCCAGCAGCTTGGTGGGACAGCCAACTAATGAAAAACTGTTTTTT. Translated, it gives CASSLVGQPTNEKLFF.

This clonotype was detected a few times. The chain uses TRBV7-2 and TRBJ2-2; 7 nucleotides match TRBD1. This CDR3 spans 14 amino acids. After removal of 5 bases from V and 4 bases from J, the junction contained 4 bases not matched to a gene. CDR1 SGHTA and CDR2 FQGNSA come from the germline V gene. As DNA, the CDR3 is TGTGCCAGCAGCCTGGACAGGATCACCGGGGAGCTGTTTTTT. This sequence encodes CASSLDRITGELFF.

Points on this clonotype: A read error may explain this, as a much larger clone is one base away. V and J are TRBV7-2 and TRBJ2-2; D is perhaps TRBD2 (5 bases). Looked up from germline, CDR1 is SGHTA and CDR2 is FQGNSA. This CDR3 region has 13 residues. The CDR3 nucleotides are TGTGCCAGCAGCTTATCAGGTCTCGGGGAGCTGTCTTTT. Protein product: CASSLSGLGELSF.

The rearrangement links TRBV10-2 to TRBJ1-5; D possibly corresponds to TRBD1 (5 bases). The V and J ends lost 10 bases and 7 bases respectively, with 20 bases between them. This CDR3 region has 14 residues. CDR1 is WSHSY and CDR2 is SAAADI in the germline V gene. The CDR3 protein is CATIPISGGQPQHF. In DNA form, the CDR3 reads TGCGCCACCATACCAATTAGCGGGGGGCAGCCCCAGCATTTT.

The chain combines TRBV20-1 with TRBJ2-7, with unresolved D. V was trimmed by 0 bases and J by 2 bases, leaving 11 bases between them. Germline CDR1 and CDR2: DFQATT and SNEGSKA (reference sequence). This CDR3 contains 14 residues. The CDR3 here is CSARDRDLPYEQYF. Written as DNA, the CDR3 is TGCAGTGCTAGAGATCGCGACCTACCCTACGAGCAGTACTTC.

V usage is TRBV7-9 and J usage is TRBJ2-7, with 7 positions matching TRBD1. The V segment lost 3 bases and the J segment 4 bases; nucleotides outside the gene matches: 9. This CDR3 is 15 amino acids long. Germline V CDR1 and CDR2: SEHNR, FQNEAQ (reference sequence). In DNA form, the CDR3 reads TGTGCCAGCAGCTTGTTCCGACAGGGTGTTTACGAGCAGTACTTC. Translation gives CASSLFRQGVYEQYF.

This rearrangement joins TRBV29-1 to TRBJ1-3; a weak D match, TRBD1 (5 bases). Trimming shortened V by 3 bases and J by 3 bases, and 9 bases separated the two germline ends. The CDR3 loop spans 13 amino acids. Germline V gene sequence: CDR1 SQVTM, CDR2 ANQGSEA. CDR3 residues: CSVEPGFGNTIYF. The DNA for the CDR3 is TGCAGCGTTGAGCCAGGGTTTGGAAACACCATATATTTT.

Many counts were recorded for this clonotype. The rearrangement uses TRBV10-3 and TRBJ1-5; 8 positions agree with TRBD1. V was clipped by 0 bases and J by 7 bases; unmatched bases: 5. The length of the CDR3 is 15 residues. Germline assignment: CDR1 ENHRY and CDR2 SYGVKD. The CDR3 coding sequence is TGTGCCATCAGTGAGTCGACCGGACAGGGACAGCCCCAGCATTTT. Translated: CAISESTGQGQPQHF.

The chain joins TRBV6-5 to TRBJ2-5, with D unclear. V was cut by 2 bases and J by 2 bases, with 9 bases left in between. Germline V lookup: CDR1 MNHEY, CDR2 SVGAGI. This CDR3 contains 14 residues. CDR3 residues: CASSYRFGQETQYF. The CDR3 DNA follows: TGTGCCAGCAGTTACAGGTTCGGACAAGAGACCCAGTACTTC.

There are many counts of this clonotype. This chain joins TRBV6-1 and TRBJ1-2; no clear D. V lost 3 bases, J lost 8 bases, and 16 bases lay in between. Germline loops: CDR1 MNHNS, CDR2 SASEGT. The CDR3 has 14 residues. The CDR3 DNA reads as TGTGCCAGCAGTGATTTCCAGGACGGCACGGGCTACACCTTC. It specifies CASSDFQDGTGYTF.

Comments on this clonotype: A read error is likely, as this CDR3 ends without the conserved phenylalanine or tryptophan. The limits of the CDR3 on the DNA are not certain, so only TCRdb's listed CDR3 is given. The rearrangement links TRBV7-9 to TRBJ1-1. From germline, CDR1 is SEHNR and CDR2 FQNEAQ (reference sequence). The CDR3 totals 10 residues, both ends included. The CDR3 reads CASSPEDGIY.

At least ten counts were recorded for this clonotype. One end of the junction is discordant with germline, which a read error may explain. The gene calls are TRBV7-9 and TRBJ1-2, with D maybe TRBD1 (5 bases). Germline V gene lookup returns CDR1 SEHNR and CDR2 FQNEAQ (reference sequence). This CDR3 contains 12 residues. CDR3 coding DNA: TGCGCCAGCAGCTTCGGAGGGGATGGCTACACCTTC. It codes for CASSFGGDGYTF.

The chain recombines TRBV12-3 or TRBV12-4 with TRBJ1-6, with D hard to call. V was clipped by 2 bases and J by 10 bases, with 12 bases between them. CDR3 length: 14 amino acids. The CDR3 sequence: CASSLSRTASPLHF. DNA of the CDR3: TGTGCCAGCAGTTTATCCCGCACAGCGTCACCCCTCCACTTT.

The CDR3 loop reads CSARDPGANEKLFF. The CDR3 DNA reads as TGCAGTGCTAGAGATCCGGGAGCTAATGAAAAACTGTTTTTT. This chain uses TRBV20-1 with TRBJ1-4, with unresolved D. CDR3 length: 14 residues. V was shortened by 0 bases and J by 3 bases, with 8 bases between the two germline ends. Germline values: CDR1 DFQATT, CDR2 SNEGSKA (reference sequence).

This clonotype has more than one count but fewer than ten. This chain links TRBV6-6 with TRBJ2-7, with unresolved D. V lost 10 bases to trimming and J lost 6 bases, with 22 bases between them. This CDR3 contains 14 residues. CDR1 is MNHNY, CDR2 SVGAGI, per germline (reference sequence). The CDR3 DNA reads TGTGCCACAACCTACGACCCCCGGATTGCCGAGCAGTACTTC. It is translated as CATTYDPRIAEQYF.

This clonotype has more than one count but fewer than ten. CDR3 in amino acids: CASSYSSGRAHEQYF. CDR3 nucleotides: TGTGCCAGCAGTTACTCTAGTGGGAGGGCCCACGAGCAGTACTTC. V gene TRBV6-1 combines with J gene TRBJ2-7; 7 nucleotides line up with TRBD2. The J segment lost 5 bases and the V segment lost 5 bases, leaving 12 bases of the junction unmatched. In germline, CDR1 is MNHNS, CDR2 SASEGT. This CDR3 spans 15 amino acids.

This clonotype has a count of ten or more. The gene calls are TRBV10-3 and TRBJ1-2; 9 bases match TRBD1. The germline gives CDR1 ENHRY, CDR2 SYGVKD. CDR3 size: 14 residues. V shed 4 bases, J shed 13 bases, and the junction held 13 bases outside the gene matches. DNA of the CDR3: TGTGCCATCAGTGGGACCCCTTCACAGGGGGCGGCCACCTTC. Its protein is CAISGTPSQGAATF.

The V and J genes are TRBV6-1 and TRBJ2-6; D gene ambiguous. Germline loops: CDR1 MNHNS, CDR2 SASEGT. The CDR3 has 12 residues. The V end was cut by 7 bases, the J end by 4 bases, with 5 bases between. Here the CDR3 DNA reads TGTGCCAGCACCCACGGGGCCAACGTCCTGACTTTC. Translation gives CASTHGANVLTF.

A note on this clonotype: A read error is likely, as this CDR3 ends without the conserved phenylalanine or tryptophan. V is TRBV2 and J is TRBJ1-6; 7 bases match TRBD1. Germline trimming cut 6 bases from V and 10 bases from J; bases unmatched to any gene: 9. CDR1 is SNHLY, CDR2 FYNNEI, per germline. This CDR3 is 14 amino acids long. For the CDR3, the DNA is TGTGCCAGCAGAGAGACAGGGATTGGATCACCCCTCCACCGT. It encodes CASRETGIGSPLHR.

V is TRBV24-1 and J is TRBJ1-5, with a possible D match to TRBD1 (6 bases). The CDR3 is 14 amino acids. Trimming shortened V by 5 bases and J by 3 bases, and 10 bases separated the two germline ends. CDR1 and CDR2 (germline): KGHDR, SFDVKD. CDR3 coding DNA: TGTGCCACCAGTGCGACAGGCTTCAATCAGCCCCAGCATTTT. Residues: CATSATGFNQPQHF.

In its sample, this clonotype was seen a few times. The V and J genes are TRBV7-6 and TRBJ1-4; TRBD1 aligns across 7 bases. Germline CDR1 is SGHVS and CDR2 is FNYEAQ. This CDR3 comprises 15 residues. The J segment lost 4 bases and the V segment lost 3 bases, leaving 5 bases of the junction unmatched. The DNA of the CDR3 is TGTGCCAGCAGCTTGCGACAGGGACTTAATGAAAAACTGTTTTTT. This codes for CASSLRQGLNEKLFF. Supplemented by reference TRBV7-6 and TRBJ1-4, the full variable domain reads GAGVSQSPRYKVTKRGQDVALRCDPISGHVSLYWYRQALGQGPEFLTYFNYEAQQDKSGLPNDRFSAERPEGSISTLTIQRTEQRDSAMYRCASSLRQGLNEKLFFGSGTQLSVL.

Of note for this clonotype: It may be a read error: a sequence one base away is much more abundant. This chain uses TRBV12-3 or TRBV12-4 with TRBJ1-5, with 8 bases aligning to TRBD1. The V segment lost 6 bases and the J segment 5 bases; nucleotides outside the gene matches: 6. This CDR3 region has 14 residues. The CDR3 coding sequence is TGTGCCAGCAGCCCCACAGGGGGTGATCAGCCCCAGCATTTT. Its translation: CASSPTGGDQPQHF.

The J gene is TRBJ1-4, the V gene TRBV7-2; 7 positions match TRBD1. The CDR3 sequence is 15 residues long. Trimming removed 2 bases from V and 7 bases from J; junction bases left unmatched: 7. The germline V gene encodes CDR1 SGHTA and CDR2 FQGNSA. The CDR3 is CASSLTGEMSEKLFF. The DNA for the CDR3 is TGTGCCAGCAGCTTAACAGGGGAAATGAGTGAAAAACTGTTTTTT.

This clonotype has a count of ten or more. This chain links TRBV7-8 with TRBJ1-2, with D unresolved. V was trimmed by 0 bases and J by 7 bases, leaving 9 bases between them. The CDR3 runs 13 residues. Germline assignment: CDR1 SGHVS and CDR2 FQNEAQ. CDR3 nucleotide sequence: TGTGCCAGCAGCTTAGCTGGTTCGAGTGGCTACACCTTC. Encoded protein: CASSLAGSSGYTF.

This clonotype was detected a few times. The rearrangement links TRBV25-1 to TRBJ1-2, with D uncertain. The CDR3 length is 13 residues. V was clipped by 8 bases and J by 2 bases, with 12 bases between them. Germline loops: CDR1 MGHDK, CDR2 SYGVNS. CDR3 bases: TGTGCCAGCTCACCCGACTGGAACTATGGCTACACCTTC. It is translated as CASSPDWNYGYTF.

This clonotype has ten or more counts. CDR3 DNA sequence: TGCGCCAGCAGTCAGGGTTTAAGTCAGCCCCAGCATTTT. Protein sequence: CASSQGLSQPQHF. V gene TRBV10-2 combines with J gene TRBJ1-5; D is possibly TRBD1 (5 bases). This CDR3 is built from 13 residues. Trimming pared 5 bases from V and 6 bases from J, leaving 11 bases between. CDR1 and CDR2 (germline): WSHSY, SAAADI.

A note on this clonotype: Germline is not matched at one junction end, which may reflect a read error. This chain joins TRBV7-2 and TRBJ1-4; weak D call: TRBD1 (5 bases). The length of the CDR3 is 17 residues. Germline CDR1 reads SGHTA; CDR2 reads FQGNSA. CDR3 nucleotides: TGCGCCAGCAGCCAAGCGTGGGGCGATAGCTCTAATGAAAAACTGTTTTTT. It encodes CASSQAWGDSSNEKLFF. Full variable domain (missing parts from reference TRBV7-2 and TRBJ1-4): GAGVSQSPSNKVTEKGKDVELRCDPISGHTALYWYRQSLGQGLEFLIYFQGNSAPDKSGLPSDRFSAERTGGSVSTLTIQRTQQEDSAVYLCASSQAWGDSSNEKLFFGSGTQLSVL.

There are many counts of this clonotype. The chain is built from TRBV20-1 and TRBJ1-2; D not certain. V was shortened by 0 bases and J by 4 bases, with 12 bases between the two germline ends. The CDR3 runs 14 residues. Germline V gene data show CDR1 as DFQATT and CDR2 as SNEGSKA (reference sequence). CDR3 loop: CSARELGIGYGYTF. The CDR3 DNA reads TGCAGTGCTAGAGAACTAGGGATAGGCTATGGCTACACCTTC.